This T cell receptor beta chain was recovered during a study of identical twins. This clonotype turned up a few times. As yet, its antigen is unknown. A universal primer site was added by template switching, and unique molecular identifiers were carried by the cDNA. From the 5' RACE reads, TCRdb called clonotypes with MiXCR, one entry per CDR3 protein. The sample carries around 490,000 distinct CDR3 sequences, roughly 15% recorded once. Findings and caveats of the study: Models, which agreed with sharing between unrelated individuals, nonetheless underestimated the out-of-frame TCR alpha sharing seen in monozygotic twins. Where beta out-of-frame sequences were concerned, excess twin sharing was weaker.

The CDR3 is 18 amino acids. The germline CDR1 and CDR2 sequences are SGHDN and FVKESK. V was clipped by 5 bases and J by 1 base; unmatched bases: 9. The same data also went into a second study, on yellow fever vaccine responses in identical twins.

The material sequenced was CD4+ T cells sorted from blood. The chain carries TRBV14 and TRBJ2-3, with 13 bases lining up with TRBD2. The sequence was collected from a woman between 18 and 29 years old in good health. The CDR3 is CASSRRTSGRRGTDTQYF. The CDR3 nucleotides read TGTGCCAGCAGCAGGAGGACTAGCGGGAGACGAGGCACAGATACGCAGTATTTT.